This T cell receptor (beta chain) is from a study of Ad26.COV2.S vaccination and SARS-CoV-2 variants. Whole-study results and caveats: It is possible that the TCR breadth and depth analyses underestimated the total T cell responses.

Comment on this clone: Its target is unknown.

Some clones are missing from TCRdb's copy, which holds only in-frame ones; the method was immunoSEQ multiplex PCR. The sample comprises nearly 95,000 clones, around 82% of which are singletons, and approximately 16% rests with the top ten. CDR1 is SGHVS and CDR2 is FQNEAQ in the germline V gene. V lost 3 bases and J lost 8, with 11 bases in between. This CDR3 has 13 residues. The sequencing here drew on peripheral blood, taken after recovery from COVID-19. The TCR was taken from a human donor who had recovered from COVID-19. The chain is built from TRBV7-8 and TRBJ2-4; D assignment may be TRBD1 or TRBD2 (5 bases each). CDR3 loop: CASSFAQGDIQYF. In nucleotides, the CDR3 is TGTGCCAGCAGCTTTGCCCAGGGAGACATTCAGTACTTC.